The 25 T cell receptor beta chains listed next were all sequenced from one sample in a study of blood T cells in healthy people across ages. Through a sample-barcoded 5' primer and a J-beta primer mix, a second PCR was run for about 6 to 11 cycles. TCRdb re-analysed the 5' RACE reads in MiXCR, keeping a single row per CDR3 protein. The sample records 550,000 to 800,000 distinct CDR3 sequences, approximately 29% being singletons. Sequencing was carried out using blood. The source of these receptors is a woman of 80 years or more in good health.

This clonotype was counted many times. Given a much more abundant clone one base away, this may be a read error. The CDR3 nucleotides read TGCAGTGCTGGGGACTCGGGGGGGACCCAGTACTTC. It is translated as CSAGDSGGTQYF. This chain connects TRBV20-1 to TRBJ2-5, with 7 positions matching TRBD2. The CDR3 is 12 residues long. Trimming at V came to 5 bases and at J to 7 bases, leaving 7 bases not matched to a gene. Germline values: CDR1 DFQATT, CDR2 SNEGSKA (reference sequence).

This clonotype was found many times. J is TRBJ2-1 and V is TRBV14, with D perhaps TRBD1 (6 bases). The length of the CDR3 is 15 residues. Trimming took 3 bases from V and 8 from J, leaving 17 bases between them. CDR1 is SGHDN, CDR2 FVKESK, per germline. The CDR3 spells CASSHRTLAGDEQFF. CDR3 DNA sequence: TGTGCCAGCAGCCACCGAACGTTGGCAGGGGATGAGCAGTTCTTC. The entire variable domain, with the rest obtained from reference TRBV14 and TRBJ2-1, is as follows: EAGVTQFPSHSVIEKGQTVTLRCDPISGHDNLYWYRRVMGKEIKFLLHFVKESKQDESGMPNNRFLAERTGGTYSTLKVQPAELEDSGVYFCASSHRTLAGDEQFFGPGTRLTVL.

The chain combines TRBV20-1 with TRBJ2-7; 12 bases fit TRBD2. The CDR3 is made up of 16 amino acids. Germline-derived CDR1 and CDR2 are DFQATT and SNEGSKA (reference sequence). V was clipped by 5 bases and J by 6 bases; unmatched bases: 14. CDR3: CSAAGLAGGDPSEQYF. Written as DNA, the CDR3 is TGCAGTGCTGCCGGCCTAGCGGGAGGGGACCCCTCCGAGCAGTACTTC.

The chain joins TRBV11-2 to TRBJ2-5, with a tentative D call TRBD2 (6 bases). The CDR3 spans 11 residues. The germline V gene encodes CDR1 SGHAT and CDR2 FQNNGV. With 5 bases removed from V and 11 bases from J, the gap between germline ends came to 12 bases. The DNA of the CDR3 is TGTGCCAGCAGCCTTTATCGGGAGCAGTACTTC. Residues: CASSLYREQYF.

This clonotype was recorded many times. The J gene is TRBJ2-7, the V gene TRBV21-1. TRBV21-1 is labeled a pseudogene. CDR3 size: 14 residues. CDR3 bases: TGTGCCAGCAGCAAGTGGACGGACGACTACGAGCAGTACTTC. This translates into CASSKWTDDYEQYF.

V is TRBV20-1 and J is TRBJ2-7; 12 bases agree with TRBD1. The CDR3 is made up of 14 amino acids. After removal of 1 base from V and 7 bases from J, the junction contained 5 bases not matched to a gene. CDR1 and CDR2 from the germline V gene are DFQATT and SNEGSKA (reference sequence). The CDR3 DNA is TGCAGTGCTAGAGCGGGACAGGGGGCGGGAGAGCAGTACTTC. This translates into CSARAGQGAGEQYF.

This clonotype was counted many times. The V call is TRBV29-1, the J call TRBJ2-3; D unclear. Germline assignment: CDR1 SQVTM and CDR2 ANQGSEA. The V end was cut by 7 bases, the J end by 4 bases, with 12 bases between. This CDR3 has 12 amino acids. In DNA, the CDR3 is TGCAGCGCCGGTGGACGGGCAGATACGCAGTATTTT. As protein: CSAGGRADTQYF.

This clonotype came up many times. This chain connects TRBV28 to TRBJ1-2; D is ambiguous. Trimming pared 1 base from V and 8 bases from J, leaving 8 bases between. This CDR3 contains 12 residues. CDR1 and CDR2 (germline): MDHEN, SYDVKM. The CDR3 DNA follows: TGTGCCAGCAGTTTATTGGGATGGGGCTACACCTTC. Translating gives CASSLLGWGYTF.

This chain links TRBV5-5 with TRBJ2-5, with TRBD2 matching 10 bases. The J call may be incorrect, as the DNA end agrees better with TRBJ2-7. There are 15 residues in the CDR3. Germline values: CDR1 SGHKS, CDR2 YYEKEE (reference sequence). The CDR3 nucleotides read TGTGCCAGCAGCTTGGATACTAGCGGGACCTACGAGCAGTACTTC. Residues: CASSLDTSGTYEQYF.

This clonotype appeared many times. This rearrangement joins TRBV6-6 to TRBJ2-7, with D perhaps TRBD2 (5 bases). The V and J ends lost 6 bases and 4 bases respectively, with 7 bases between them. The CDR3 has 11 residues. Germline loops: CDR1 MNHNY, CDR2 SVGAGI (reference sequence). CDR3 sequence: CASSGGYEQYF. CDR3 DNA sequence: TGTGCCAGCAGCGGAGGTTACGAGCAGTACTTC.

The CDR3: CASSFALGETQYF. The DNA for the CDR3 is TGTGCCAGCAGCTTCGCGCTGGGGGAGACCCAGTACTTC. This rearrangement joins TRBV7-2 to TRBJ2-5; the D is unclear. Looked up from germline, CDR1 is SGHTA and CDR2 is FQGNSA. The CDR3 contains 13 residues. V was trimmed by 3 bases and J by 5 bases, leaving 10 bases between them.

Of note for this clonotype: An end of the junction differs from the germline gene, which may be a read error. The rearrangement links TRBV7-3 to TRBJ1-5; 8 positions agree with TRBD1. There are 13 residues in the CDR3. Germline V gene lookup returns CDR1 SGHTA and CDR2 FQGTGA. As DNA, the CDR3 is TGTGTCAGCAGCTTGACAGGGGACCAGCCCCAGCATTTT. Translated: CVSSLTGDQPQHF.

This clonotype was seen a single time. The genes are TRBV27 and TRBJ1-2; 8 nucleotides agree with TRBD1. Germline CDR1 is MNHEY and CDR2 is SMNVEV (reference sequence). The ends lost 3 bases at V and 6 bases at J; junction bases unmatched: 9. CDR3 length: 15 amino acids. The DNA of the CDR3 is TGTGCCAGCAGTTTGAGACCAGGACAGGGCCATGGCTACACCTTC. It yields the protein CASSLRPGQGHGYTF.

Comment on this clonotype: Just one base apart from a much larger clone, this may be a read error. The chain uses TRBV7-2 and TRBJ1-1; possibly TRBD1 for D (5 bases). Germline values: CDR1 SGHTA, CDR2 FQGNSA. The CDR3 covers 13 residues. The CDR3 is CAGSPGGATEAFF. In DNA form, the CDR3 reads TGTGCCGGCAGCCCCGGCGGGGCCACTGAAGCTTTCTTT.

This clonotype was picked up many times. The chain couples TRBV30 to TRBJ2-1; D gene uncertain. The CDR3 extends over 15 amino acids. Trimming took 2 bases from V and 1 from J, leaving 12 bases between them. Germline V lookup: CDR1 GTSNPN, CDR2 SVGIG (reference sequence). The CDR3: CAWSSSLNSYNEQFF. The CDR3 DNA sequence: TGTGCCTGGAGTAGCAGCCTCAATTCCTACAATGAGCAGTTCTTC.

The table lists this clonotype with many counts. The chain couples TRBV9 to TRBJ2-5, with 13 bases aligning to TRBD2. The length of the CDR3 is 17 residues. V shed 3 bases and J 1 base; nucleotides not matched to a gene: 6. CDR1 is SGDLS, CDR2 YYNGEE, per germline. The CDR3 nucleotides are TGTGCCAGCAGCGCGACTAGCGGGGGGACTACCCAAGAGACCCAGTACTTC. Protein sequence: CASSATSGGTTQETQYF.

CDR3 loop: CSPGQGARRTEAFF. As DNA, the CDR3 is TGCAGCCCTGGTCAGGGGGCACGGCGCACTGAAGCTTTCTTT. The chain joins TRBV20-1 to TRBJ1-1; TRBD1 matches at 8 bases. CDR1 DFQATT and CDR2 SNEGSKA come from the germline V gene (reference sequence). The CDR3 length is 14 residues.

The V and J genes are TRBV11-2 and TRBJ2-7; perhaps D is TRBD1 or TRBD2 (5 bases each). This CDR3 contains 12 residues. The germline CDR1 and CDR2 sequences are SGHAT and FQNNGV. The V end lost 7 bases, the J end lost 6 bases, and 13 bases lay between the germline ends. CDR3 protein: CASTSGRREQYF. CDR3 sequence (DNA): TGTGCCAGCACCTCGGGACGGCGCGAGCAGTACTTC.

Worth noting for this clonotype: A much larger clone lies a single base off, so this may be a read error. The CDR3 loop reads CACSYATGSKNEQFF. CDR3 bases: TGTGCCTGCAGTTACGCGACGGGGTCAAAGAATGAGCAGTTCTTC. The chain carries TRBV6-5 and TRBJ2-1, with D perhaps matching TRBD2 (5 bases). CDR1 and CDR2 from the germline V gene are MNHEY and SVGAGI. This CDR3 is built from 15 residues.

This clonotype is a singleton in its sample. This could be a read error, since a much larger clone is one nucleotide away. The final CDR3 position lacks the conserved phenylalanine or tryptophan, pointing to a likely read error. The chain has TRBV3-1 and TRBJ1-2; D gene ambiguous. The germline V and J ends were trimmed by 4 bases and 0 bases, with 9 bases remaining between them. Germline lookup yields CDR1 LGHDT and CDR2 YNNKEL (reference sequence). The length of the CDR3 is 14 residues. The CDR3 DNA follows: TGTGCCAGCAGCCGAGGGCATACTAACTATGGCTACACCCTC. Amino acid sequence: CASSRGHTNYGYTL.

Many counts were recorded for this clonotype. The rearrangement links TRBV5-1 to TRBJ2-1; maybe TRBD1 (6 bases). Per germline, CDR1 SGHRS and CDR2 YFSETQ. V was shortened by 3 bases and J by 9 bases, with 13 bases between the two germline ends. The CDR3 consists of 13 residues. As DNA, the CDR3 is TGCGCCAGCAGCTGGACCACAGGGAGTGAGCAGTTCTTC. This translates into CASSWTTGSEQFF.

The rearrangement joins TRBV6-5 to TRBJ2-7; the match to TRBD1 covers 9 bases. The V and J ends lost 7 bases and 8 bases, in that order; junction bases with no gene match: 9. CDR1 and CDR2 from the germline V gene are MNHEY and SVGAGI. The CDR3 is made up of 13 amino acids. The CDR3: CASKTGTGSKQYF. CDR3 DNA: TGTGCCAGCAAAACCGGGACAGGGTCCAAGCAGTACTTC.

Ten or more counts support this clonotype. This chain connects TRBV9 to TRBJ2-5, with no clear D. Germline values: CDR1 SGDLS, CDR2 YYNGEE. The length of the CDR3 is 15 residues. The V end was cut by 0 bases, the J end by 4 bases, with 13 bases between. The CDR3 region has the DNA TGTGCCAGCAGCGTAGAGGGCATCGTAGCAGAGACCCAGTACTTC. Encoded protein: CASSVEGIVAETQYF.

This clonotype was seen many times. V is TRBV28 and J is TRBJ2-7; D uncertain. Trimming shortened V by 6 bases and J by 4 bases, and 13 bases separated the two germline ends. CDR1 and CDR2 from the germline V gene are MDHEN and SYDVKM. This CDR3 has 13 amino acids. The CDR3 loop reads CASRPTGRYEQYF. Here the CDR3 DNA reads TGTGCCAGCAGACCCACCGGGCGGTACGAGCAGTACTTC.

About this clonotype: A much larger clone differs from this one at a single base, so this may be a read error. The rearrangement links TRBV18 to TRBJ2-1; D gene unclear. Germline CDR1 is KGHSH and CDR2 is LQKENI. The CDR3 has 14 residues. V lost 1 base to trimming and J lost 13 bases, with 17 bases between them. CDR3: CASSPLPGAETQFF. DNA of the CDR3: TGTGCCAGCTCACCACTCCCGGGCGCGGAGACCCAGTTCTTC.